These 4 T cell receptor beta chains share one sample of origin, sequenced in a study of T cell changes during pregnancy in multiple sclerosis. The repertoire was sequenced with immunoSEQ multiplex PCR; TCRdb's copy has only in-frame clones and lacks some. In the table there are some 26,000 clones, 75% to 90% of which are singletons. The source was CD4+ T cells from peripheral blood mononuclear cells, collected in the first trimester of pregnancy. The source of these receptors is a female donor in good health, enrolled as a control in a pregnancy study.

The chain recombines TRBV7-9 with TRBJ2-3; TRBD2 matches at 10 bases. The CDR3 totals 15 residues. The junction had 10 bases not matched to a gene; V was cut back by 7 bases and J by 6 bases. Per the germline V gene, CDR1 is SEHNR and CDR2 is FQNEAQ (reference sequence). The CDR3 DNA reads as TGTGCCAGCACCTCTCGGAGCGGGGGGGCTGATACGCAGTATTTT. Amino acid sequence: CASTSRSGGADTQYF.

This chain connects TRBV5-4 to TRBJ2-1, with 8 bases aligning to TRBD2. V shed 4 bases, J shed 8 bases, and the junction held 11 bases outside the gene matches. This CDR3 has 15 residues. Germline CDR1 and CDR2: SGHNT and YYREEE (reference sequence). The CDR3 nucleotides read TGTGCCAGCAGCGAAGGAAGCGGGAGAAGGGATGAGCAGTTCTTC. Amino acids: CASSEGSGRRDEQFF.

The V gene is TRBV6-5, the J gene TRBJ2-5, with D possibly being TRBD2 (6 bases). V was pared by 5 bases and J by 3 bases, with 10 bases between. The CDR3 runs 13 residues. Looked up from germline, CDR1 is MNHEY and CDR2 is SVGAGI. CDR3 DNA sequence: TGTGCCAGCAGTCTTACGGGGGAAGAGACCCAGTACTTC. Encoded protein: CASSLTGEETQYF.

The gene calls are TRBV27 and TRBJ2-3, with D possibly TRBD2 on 5 matching bases. Trimming removed 2 bases at V and 6 bases at J, with 9 bases between. This CDR3 is built from 13 residues. CDR1 is MNHEY, CDR2 SMNVEV, per germline (reference sequence). CDR3 DNA: TGTGCCAGCAGTTTAACCGGAGGTGATACGCAGTATTTT. This translates into CASSLTGGDTQYF.